The 16 T cell receptor beta chains reported below all come from one sample, sequenced in a study of cytomegalovirus exposure and HLA in healthy donors. PCR amplification relied on 60 Vbeta primers (plus 13 Jbeta primers). Clones were read by immunoSEQ multiplex PCR, and TCRdb kept only the in-frame ones, dropping some. Of over 100,000 clones listed, more than 75% are singletons. The material sequenced was PBMCs. These receptor sequences come from a female donor in good health and CMV-seronegative.

The genes are TRBV5-6 and TRBJ2-3, with 9 bases lining up with TRBD2. Germline lookup yields CDR1 SGHDT and CDR2 YYEEEE. V lost 7 bases, J lost 0 bases, and 3 bases stayed unmatched. This CDR3 contains 14 residues. The CDR3 loop is CASAGGQSTDTQYF. The CDR3 coding sequence is TGTGCCAGCGCGGGAGGGCAAAGCACAGATACGCAGTATTTT.

Only a few counts were recorded for this clone. J is TRBJ1-1 and V is TRBV5-5, with D uncertain. V lost 2 bases, J lost 0 bases, and 17 bases lay in between. This CDR3 has 17 residues. Germline V CDR1 and CDR2: SGHKS, YYEKEE (reference sequence). CDR3 loop: CASSLTTRRPMNTEAFF. CDR3 DNA: TGTGCCAGCAGCTTAACTACCCGACGGCCGATGAACACTGAAGCTTTCTTT.

The chain links TRBV28 to TRBJ1-5; D gene unclear. The CDR3 loop spans 11 amino acids. V gave up 5 bases and J gave up 5 bases, with 4 bases separating them. Germline V gives CDR1 MDHEN, CDR2 SYDVKM. In DNA, the CDR3 is TGTGCCAGCAGTGCAGATCAGCCCCAGCATTTT. It is translated as CASSADQPQHF.

V usage is TRBV28 and J usage is TRBJ1-2, with 9 bases fitting TRBD1. CDR1 is MDHEN, CDR2 SYDVKM, per germline. The CDR3 spans 15 residues. V gave up 4 bases and J gave up 2 bases; unmatched junction bases: 5. The CDR3 region has the DNA TGTGCCAGCAGTTCGTGGACAGGGGCGAACTATGGCTACACCTTC. Amino acids: CASSSWTGANYGYTF.

This rearrangement joins TRBV30 to TRBJ2-5; TRBD2 matches 15 bases. CDR3 size: 16 residues. The V gene's germline CDR1 is GTSNPN and CDR2 SVGIG (reference sequence). V shed 3 bases, J shed 4 bases, and the junction held 6 bases outside the gene matches. The CDR3 bases are TGTGCCTGGAGCTTAGGACTAGCGGGAGGGGGAGAGACCCAGTACTTC. This gives the protein CAWSLGLAGGGETQYF.

The genes are TRBV4-3 and TRBJ2-5, with 13 bases matching TRBD2. Germline V CDR1 and CDR2: LGHNA, YSLEER. The V segment lost 3 bases and the J segment 5 bases; nucleotides outside the gene matches: 6. The CDR3 has 16 amino acids. Here the CDR3 reads CASSQKLAGGGETQYF. As DNA, the CDR3 is TGCGCCAGCAGCCAGAAACTAGCGGGAGGGGGTGAGACCCAGTACTTC.

J is TRBJ1-1 and V is TRBV13; 8 nucleotides match TRBD1. This CDR3 contains 17 residues. Germline CDR1 PRHDT, CDR2 FYEKMQ (reference sequence). After removal of 6 bases from V and 2 bases from J, the junction contained 14 bases not matched to a gene. CDR3 amino acids: CASRRRDRLGGNTEAFF. CDR3 DNA sequence: TGTGCCAGCAGACGCCGGGACAGGCTGGGGGGAAACACTGAAGCTTTCTTT. The variable domain in full, completed from reference TRBV13 and TRBJ1-1, reads AAGVIQSPRHLIKEKRETATLKCYPIPRHDTVYWYQQGPGQDPQFLISFYEKMQSDKGSIPDRFSAQQFSDYHSELNMSSLELGDSALYFCASRRRDRLGGNTEAFFGQGTRLTVV.

The V gene is TRBV28, the J gene TRBJ1-3; no firm D call. This CDR3 has 13 amino acids. Germline V gene lookup returns CDR1 MDHEN and CDR2 SYDVKM. The germline V and J ends were trimmed by 6 bases and 4 bases, with 10 bases remaining between them. The CDR3 DNA is TGTGCCAGCAGCCCCTACGCCGGAAACACCATATATTTT. It encodes CASSPYAGNTIYF. The whole variable domain, filled in from reference TRBV28 and TRBJ1-3, reads DVKVTQSSRYLVKRTGEKVFLECVQDMDHENMFWYRQDPGLGLRLIYFSYDVKMKEKGDIPEGYSVSREKKERFSLILESASTNQTSMYLCASSPYAGNTIYFGEGSWLTVV.

V and J are TRBV7-9 and TRBJ2-1, with 8 bases matching TRBD2. Germline trimming cut 3 bases from V and 2 bases from J; bases unmatched to any gene: 6. Germline lookup yields CDR1 SEHNR and CDR2 FQNEAQ (reference sequence). The length of the CDR3 is 16 residues. CDR3 coding DNA: TGTGCCAGCAGCTTCTCTAGCGGGCCGGCCTACAATGAGCAGTTCTTC. It yields the protein CASSFSSGPAYNEQFF.

V usage is TRBV28 and J usage is TRBJ2-2; the match to TRBD1 covers 8 bases. From germline, CDR1 is MDHEN and CDR2 SYDVKM. The length of the CDR3 is 16 residues. J was trimmed by 3 bases and V by 9 bases; bases with no gene match: 12. As DNA, the CDR3 is TGTGCCAGTAACTCGGGACAGGAGCATTACACCGGGGAGCTGTTTTTT. Translating gives CASNSGQEHYTGELFF.

This clone was recorded only once. V and J are TRBV11-2 and TRBJ1-2, with 8 positions matching TRBD1. After removal of 0 bases from V and 6 bases from J, the junction contained 0 bases not matched to a gene. This CDR3 is 13 amino acids long. CDR1 and CDR2 from the germline V gene are SGHAT and FQNNGV. The CDR3 DNA reads as TGTGCCAGCAGCTTAGACAGGGGGCATGGCTACACCTTC. The encoded protein is CASSLDRGHGYTF.

This clone occurred a few times. This chain joins TRBV6-5 and TRBJ2-5; 11 nucleotides line up with TRBD2. CDR1 and CDR2 (germline): MNHEY, SVGAGI. The CDR3 totals 14 residues. V shed 2 bases, J shed 4 bases, and the junction held 0 bases outside the gene matches. The CDR3, as DNA: TGTGCCAGCAGTTACACTAGCGGGAGAGAGACCCAGTACTTC. As protein: CASSYTSGRETQYF.

This rearrangement joins TRBV5-1 to TRBJ2-1; D possibly corresponds to TRBD2 (6 bases). Germline CDR1 reads SGHRS; CDR2 reads YFSETQ. The CDR3 is made up of 13 amino acids. V lost 2 bases and J 11 bases, leaving 14 bases between the germline ends. The CDR3 DNA sequence: TGCGCCAGCAGCTTCGAGCGGGTAAGGCAGCAGTTCTTC. It encodes CASSFERVRQQFF.

The V gene is TRBV5-4, the J gene TRBJ2-7; D perhaps matches TRBD1 (6 bases). The CDR3 contains 13 residues. The ends were cut back, 1 base at V and 6 bases at J, with 11 bases in the middle. CDR1 SGHNT and CDR2 YYREEE come from the germline V gene (reference sequence). The CDR3 DNA is TGTGCCAGCAGCTTGACAGGGCGGGTCGAGCAGTACTTC. Protein sequence: CASSLTGRVEQYF.

This chain uses TRBV28 with TRBJ2-7, with 10 bases aligning to TRBD2. The length of the CDR3 is 16 residues. J lost 5 bases, V lost 6 bases, and 13 bases had no gene match. Germline values: CDR1 MDHEN, CDR2 SYDVKM. CDR3 coding DNA: TGTGCCAGCAGCCTAAGCCCGGGACTAGCGACCCACGAGCAGTACTTC. Translating it yields CASSLSPGLATHEQYF.

The rearrangement links TRBV5-6 to TRBJ2-5, with a tentative D call TRBD1 (5 bases). CDR3 length: 13 residues. CDR1 SGHDT and CDR2 YYEEEE come from the germline V gene. V was cut by 1 base and J by 4 bases, with 8 bases left in between. Here the CDR3 reads CASSLTGTETQYF. CDR3 DNA: TGTGCCAGCAGCTTGACAGGTACAGAGACCCAGTACTTC.